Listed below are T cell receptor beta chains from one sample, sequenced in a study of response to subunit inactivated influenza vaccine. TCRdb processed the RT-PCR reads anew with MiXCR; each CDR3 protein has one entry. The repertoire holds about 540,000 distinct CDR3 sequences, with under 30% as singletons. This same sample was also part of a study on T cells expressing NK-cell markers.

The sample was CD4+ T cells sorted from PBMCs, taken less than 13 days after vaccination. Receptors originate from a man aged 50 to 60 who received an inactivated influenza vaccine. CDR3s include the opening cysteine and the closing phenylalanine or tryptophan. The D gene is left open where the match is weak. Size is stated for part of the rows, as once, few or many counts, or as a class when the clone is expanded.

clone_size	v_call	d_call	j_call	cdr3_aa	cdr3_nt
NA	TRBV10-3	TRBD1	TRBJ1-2	CAISAVLTGGHSGYGYTF	TGTGCCATCAGTGCGGTCCTGACAGGGGGCCATTCGGGCTATGGCTACACCTTC
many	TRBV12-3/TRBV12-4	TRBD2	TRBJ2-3	CASSTGGFTDTQYF	TGTGCCAGCAGTACGGGGGGGTTCACAGATACGCAGTATTTT
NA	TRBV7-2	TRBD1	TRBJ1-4	CASSNRGPTNEKLFF	TGTGCCAGCAGCAACAGGGGCCCAACTAATGAAAAACTGTTTTTT
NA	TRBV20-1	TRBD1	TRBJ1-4	CSADRTGAREKLFF	TGCAGTGCGGACAGGACAGGGGCTCGTGAAAAACTGTTTTTT
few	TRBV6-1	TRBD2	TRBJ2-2	CASGLAGGDTGELFF	TGTGCCAGCGGCTTAGCGGGAGGGGACACCGGGGAGCTGTTTTTT
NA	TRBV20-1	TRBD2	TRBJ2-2	CSARGTSGRINTGELFF	TGCAGTGCTAGGGGGACTAGCGGGAGGATCAACACCGGGGAGCTGTTTTTT
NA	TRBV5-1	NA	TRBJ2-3	CASSLAAQSPADTQYF	TGCGCCAGCAGCTTGGCTGCCCAAAGCCCGGCAGATACGCAGTATTTT
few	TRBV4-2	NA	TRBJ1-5	CASSQSGVQSGQPQHF	TGTGCCAGCAGCCAATCGGGGGTCCAGTCGGGTCAGCCCCAGCATTTT
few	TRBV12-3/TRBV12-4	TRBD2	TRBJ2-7	CASSLRLAGVGEQYF	TGTGCCAGCAGTTTAAGGCTAGCGGGAGTAGGCGAGCAGTACTTC
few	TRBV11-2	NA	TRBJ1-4	CASSLQAGRRNEKLFF	TGTGCCAGCAGCCTCCAGGCGGGACGGCGCAATGAAAAACTGTTTTTT
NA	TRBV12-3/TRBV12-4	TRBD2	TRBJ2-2	CASSLSLAGTGELFF	TGTGCCAGCAGTTTAAGCCTAGCGGGCACCGGGGAGCTGTTTTTT
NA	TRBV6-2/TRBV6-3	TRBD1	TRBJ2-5	CASRGTGRETQYF	TGTGCCAGCAGAGGGACAGGGCGTGAGACCCAGTACTTC
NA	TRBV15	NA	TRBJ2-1	CATSRDRDIPKQFF	TGTGCCACCAGCAGAGACCGGGACATTCCAAAGCAGTTCTTC
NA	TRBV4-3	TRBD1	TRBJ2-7	CASSQVRRTGTVEEQYF	TGCGCCAGCAGCCAAGTACGTAGAACAGGGACAGTGGAGGAGCAGTACTTC
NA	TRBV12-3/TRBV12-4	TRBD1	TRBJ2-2	CASSAHRTGSTGELFF	TGTGCCAGCAGTGCCCATCGGACAGGGAGCACCGGGGAGCTGTTTTTT
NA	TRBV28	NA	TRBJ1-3	CASSLYPLLSGNTIYF	TGTGCCAGCAGTTTATACCCTCTACTCTCTGGAAACACCATATATTTT
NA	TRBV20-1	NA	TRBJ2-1	CSARDQQRAYNEQFF	TGCAGTGCTAGAGATCAACAGAGGGCCTACAATGAGCAGTTCTTC
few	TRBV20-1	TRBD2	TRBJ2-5	CSATFLIAGVGSQYF	TGCAGTGCTACCTTTCTGATAGCGGGGGTTGGGAGCCAGTACTTC
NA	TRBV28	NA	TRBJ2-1	CASRSGGNYNEQFF	TGTGCCAGCAGATCGGGGGGCAACTACAATGAGCAGTTCTTC
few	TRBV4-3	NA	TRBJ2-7	CASSQDLGGIDEQYF	TGCGCCAGCAGCCAAGACTTAGGGGGGATCGACGAGCAGTACTTC
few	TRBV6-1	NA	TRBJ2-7	CASSRMKTSYEQYF	TGTGCCAGCAGCCGAATGAAAACCTCCTACGAGCAGTACTTC
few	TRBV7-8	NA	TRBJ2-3	CASSLITTDTQYF	TGTGCCAGCAGCTTAATTACCACAGATACGCAGTATTTT
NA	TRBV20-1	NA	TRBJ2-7	CSAREANYEQYF	TGCAGTGCTAGAGAGGCAAACTACGAGCAGTACTTC
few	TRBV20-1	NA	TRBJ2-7	CSAQVRHFSYEQYF	TGCAGTGCTCAGGTCAGACACTTCTCCTACGAGCAGTACTTC
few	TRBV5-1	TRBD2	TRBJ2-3	CASSYGTSGTDTQYF	TGCGCCAGCAGCTACGGGACTAGCGGTACAGATACGCAGTATTTT
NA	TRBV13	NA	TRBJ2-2	CASSLTRSGELFF	TGTGCCAGCAGCTTAACGCGCTCCGGGGAGCTGTTTTTT
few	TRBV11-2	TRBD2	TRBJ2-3	CASSLLISGGAIPDTQYF	TGTGCCAGCAGCTTACTAATTAGCGGGGGGGCTATTCCAGATACGCAGTATTTT
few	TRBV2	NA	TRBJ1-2	CARSEWNQGDYGYTF	TGTGCCAGAAGTGAATGGAATCAGGGAGACTATGGCTACACCTTC
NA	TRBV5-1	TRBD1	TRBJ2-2	CASSRRTGNTGELVF	TGCGCCAGCAGCAGACGGACAGGGAACACCGGGGAGCTGGTTTTT
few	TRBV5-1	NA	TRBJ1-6	CASSLGGAAGNSPLHF	TGCGCCAGCAGCTTGGGAGGGGCGGCCGGTAATTCACCCCTCCACTTT
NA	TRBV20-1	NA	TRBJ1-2	CSAPNPTRTPNYGYTF	TGCAGTGCGCCCAACCCAACAAGAACCCCTAACTATGGCTACACCTTC
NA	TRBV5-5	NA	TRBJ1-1	CASTTRPNTEAFF	TGTGCCAGCACAACACGGCCGAACACTGAAGCTTTCTTT
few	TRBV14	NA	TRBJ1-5	CASSQAPDLPQHF	TGTGCCAGCAGCCAAGCCCCGGATCTGCCCCAGCATTTT